This T cell receptor (beta chain) was recovered during a study of blood T cell repertoires in COVID-19. On the study more broadly: Donors in the United States, Italy and Spain gave samples during acute or convalescent COVID-19. PBMCs, B-cell-depleted T cells, or T cells provided the cDNA or gDNA that made up the material.

Here immunoSEQ multiplex PCR was the method, and the copy in TCRdb shows in-frame clones only, minus some. The table includes about 150,000 clones, approximately 80% detected once. This CDR3 is built from 15 residues. The germline V gene has CDR1 MGHRA and CDR2 YSYEKL. V lost 5 bases to trimming and J lost 9 bases; unmatched junction nucleotides: 12. Sequenced input: PBMCs or T cells enriched from blood (not recorded which). This TCR came from a woman aged 45-65 years who had recovered from COVID-19. This sequence joins TRBV4-1 and TRBJ2-1; 8 bases align to TRBD1. Here the CDR3 reads CASSRDLPGGSEQFF. The CDR3 nucleotides read TGCGCCAGCAGCAGAGATCTGCCAGGGGGCAGTGAGCAGTTCTTC.